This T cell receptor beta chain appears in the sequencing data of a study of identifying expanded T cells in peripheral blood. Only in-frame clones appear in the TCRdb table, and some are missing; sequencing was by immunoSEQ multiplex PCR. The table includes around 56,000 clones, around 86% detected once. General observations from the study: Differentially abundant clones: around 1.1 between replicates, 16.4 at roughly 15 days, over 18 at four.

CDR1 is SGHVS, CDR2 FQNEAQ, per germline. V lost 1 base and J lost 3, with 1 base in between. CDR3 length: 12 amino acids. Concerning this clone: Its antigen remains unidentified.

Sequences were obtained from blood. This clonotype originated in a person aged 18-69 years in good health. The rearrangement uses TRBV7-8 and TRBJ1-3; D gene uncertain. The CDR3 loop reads CASSLVGNTIYF. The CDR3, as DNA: TGTGCCAGCAGCTTAGTTGGAAACACCATATATTTT. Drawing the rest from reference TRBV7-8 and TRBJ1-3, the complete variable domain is GAGVSQSPRYKVAKRGQDVALRCDPISGHVSLFWYQQALGQGPEFLTYFQNEAQLDKSGLPSDRFFAERPEGSVSTLKIQRTQQEDSAVYLCASSLVGNTIYFGEGSWLTVV.